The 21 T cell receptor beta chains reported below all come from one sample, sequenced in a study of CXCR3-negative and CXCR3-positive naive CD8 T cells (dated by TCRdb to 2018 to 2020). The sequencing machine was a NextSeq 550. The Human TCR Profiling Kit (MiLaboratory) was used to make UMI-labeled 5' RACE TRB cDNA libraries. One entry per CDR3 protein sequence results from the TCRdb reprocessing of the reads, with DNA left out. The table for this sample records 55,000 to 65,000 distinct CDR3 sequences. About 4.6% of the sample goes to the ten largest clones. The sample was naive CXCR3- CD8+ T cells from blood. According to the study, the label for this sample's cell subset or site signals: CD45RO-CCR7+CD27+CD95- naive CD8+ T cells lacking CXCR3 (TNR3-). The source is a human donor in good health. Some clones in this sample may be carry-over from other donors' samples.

The CDR3 loop reads CASSLDRAGTEAFF. The chain employs TRBV11-2 and TRBJ1-1. The CDR3 extends over 14 amino acids. Germline CDR1 is SGHAT and CDR2 is FQNNGV. Drawing the rest from reference TRBV11-2 and TRBJ1-1, the complete variable domain is EAGVAQSPRYKIIEKRQSVAFWCNPISGHATLYWYQQILGQGPKLLIQFQNNGVVDDSQLPKDRFSAERLKGVDSTLKIQPAKLEDSAVYLCASSLDRAGTEAFFGQGTRLTVV.

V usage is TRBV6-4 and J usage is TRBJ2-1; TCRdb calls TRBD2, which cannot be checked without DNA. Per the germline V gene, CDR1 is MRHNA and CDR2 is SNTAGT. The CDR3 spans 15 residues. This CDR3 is CASRPAGSRWNEQFF.

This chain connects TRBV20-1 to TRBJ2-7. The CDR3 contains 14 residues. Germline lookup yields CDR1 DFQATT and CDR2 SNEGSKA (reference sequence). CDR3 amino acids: CSAESPGSSYEQYF.

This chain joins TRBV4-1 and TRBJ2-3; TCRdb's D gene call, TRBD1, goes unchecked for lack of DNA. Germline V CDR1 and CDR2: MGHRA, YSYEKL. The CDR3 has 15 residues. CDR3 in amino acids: CASSQEGAITDTQYF.

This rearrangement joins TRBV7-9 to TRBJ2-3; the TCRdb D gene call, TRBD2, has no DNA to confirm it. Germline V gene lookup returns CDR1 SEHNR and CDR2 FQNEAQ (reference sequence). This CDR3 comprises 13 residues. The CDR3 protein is CASSSKGVDTQYF.

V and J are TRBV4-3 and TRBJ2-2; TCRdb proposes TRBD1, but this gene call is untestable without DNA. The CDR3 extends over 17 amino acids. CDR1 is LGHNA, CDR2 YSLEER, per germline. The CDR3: CASSPAGWTGVTGELFF.

CDR3 amino acids: CSVRDRTSEQYF. The V gene is TRBV29-1, the J gene TRBJ2-7; TCRdb picks TRBD1, but there is no DNA to check that call. The germline gives CDR1 SQVTM, CDR2 ANQGSEA. This CDR3 is built from 12 residues.

Here the CDR3 reads CASQGEGATEAFF. The chain links TRBV19 to TRBJ1-1. Germline V gene data show CDR1 as LNHDA and CDR2 as SQIVND (reference sequence). This CDR3 is built from 13 residues.

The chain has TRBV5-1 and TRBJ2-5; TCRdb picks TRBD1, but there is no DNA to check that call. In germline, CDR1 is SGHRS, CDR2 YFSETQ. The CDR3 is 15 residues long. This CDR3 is CASSLAAGDEETQYF.

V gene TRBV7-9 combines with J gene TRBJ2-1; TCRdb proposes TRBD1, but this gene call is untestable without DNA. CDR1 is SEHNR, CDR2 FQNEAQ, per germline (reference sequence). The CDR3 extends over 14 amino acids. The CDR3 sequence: CASRLAGGDNEQFF.

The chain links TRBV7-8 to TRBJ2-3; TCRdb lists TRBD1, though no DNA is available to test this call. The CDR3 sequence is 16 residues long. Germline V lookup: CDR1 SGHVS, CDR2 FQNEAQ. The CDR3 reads CASSLGIGVRTDTQYF. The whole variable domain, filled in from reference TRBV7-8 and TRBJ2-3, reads GAGVSQSPRYKVAKRGQDVALRCDPISGHVSLFWYQQALGQGPEFLTYFQNEAQLDKSGLPSDRFFAERPEGSVSTLKIQRTQQEDSAVYLCASSLGIGVRTDTQYFGPGTRLTVL.

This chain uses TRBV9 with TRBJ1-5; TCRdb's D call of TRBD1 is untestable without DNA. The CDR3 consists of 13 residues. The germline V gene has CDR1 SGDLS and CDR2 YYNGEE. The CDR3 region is CASSVATMGHQHF.

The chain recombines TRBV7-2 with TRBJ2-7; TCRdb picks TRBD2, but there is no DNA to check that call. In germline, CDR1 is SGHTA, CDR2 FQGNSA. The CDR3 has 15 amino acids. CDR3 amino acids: CASSLGAGSHVEQYF.

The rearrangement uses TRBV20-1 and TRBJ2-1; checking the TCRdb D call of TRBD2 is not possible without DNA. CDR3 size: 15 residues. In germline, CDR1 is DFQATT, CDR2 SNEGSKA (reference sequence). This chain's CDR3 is CSARDWEGADNEQFF.

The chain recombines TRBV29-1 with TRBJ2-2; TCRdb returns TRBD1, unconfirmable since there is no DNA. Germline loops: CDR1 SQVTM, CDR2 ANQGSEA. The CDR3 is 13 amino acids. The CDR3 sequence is CSVVGRDAGELFF.

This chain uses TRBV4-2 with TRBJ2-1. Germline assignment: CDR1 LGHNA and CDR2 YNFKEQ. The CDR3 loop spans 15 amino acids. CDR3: CASSQERESYNEQFF.

CDR3 amino acids: CASSVAGQGDEQFF. The chain employs TRBV9 and TRBJ2-1; TCRdb selects TRBD1, and the lack of DNA leaves this call unchecked. Germline lookup yields CDR1 SGDLS and CDR2 YYNGEE. The CDR3 spans 14 residues.

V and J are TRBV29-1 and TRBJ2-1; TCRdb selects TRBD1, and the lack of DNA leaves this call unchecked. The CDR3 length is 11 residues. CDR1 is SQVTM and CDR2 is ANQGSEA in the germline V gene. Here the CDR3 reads CSVERGTEQFF.

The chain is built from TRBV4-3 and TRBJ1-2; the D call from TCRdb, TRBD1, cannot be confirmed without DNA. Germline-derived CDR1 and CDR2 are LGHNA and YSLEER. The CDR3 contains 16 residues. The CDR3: CASSQAIGQGHDGYTF.

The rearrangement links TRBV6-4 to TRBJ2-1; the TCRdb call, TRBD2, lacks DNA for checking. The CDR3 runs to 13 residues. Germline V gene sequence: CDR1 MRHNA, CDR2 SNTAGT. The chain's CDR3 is CASSSGGANEQFF.

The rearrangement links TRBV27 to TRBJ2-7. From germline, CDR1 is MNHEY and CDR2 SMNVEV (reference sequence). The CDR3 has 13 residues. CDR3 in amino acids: CASSFSMGYEQYF.